These 10 T cell receptor beta chains share one sample of origin, sequenced in a study of identical twins. In TCRdb, the 5' RACE reads were re-called with MiXCR into one record per CDR3 protein. The data contain 250,000 or so distinct CDR3 sequences, about 8.3% of them singletons. The sample was also linked to a second study, of yellow fever vaccine responses in identical twins.

Sequenced sample: CD8+ T cells sorted from blood. These receptors were obtained from a woman aged 18-29 years in good health.

This clonotype appeared a few times. The V call is TRBV12-3 or TRBV12-4, the J call TRBJ1-1, with unresolved D. Trimming stripped 8 bases from V and 6 bases from J, with 16 bases between. The CDR3 sequence is 13 residues long. CDR3 protein: CASGMGFGAEAFF. The CDR3 nucleotides are TGTGCCAGCGGAATGGGATTCGGCGCTGAAGCTTTCTTT.

Regarding this clonotype: A read error may be the cause here, since a much bigger clone is one base away. This chain connects TRBV21-1 to TRBJ2-3; the D call of TRBD2 is as the table states it, not checked on the DNA. TRBV21-1 is listed as a pseudogene. The CDR3 contains 16 residues. CDR3 bases: TGTGCCGGCAGCAAACGGGCTAGCGGGGGGGCAGATACGCAGTATTTT. Translating gives CAGSKRASGGADTQYF.

A few counts support this clonotype. V usage is TRBV6-1 and J usage is TRBJ2-7, with D unclear. The CDR3 loop spans 13 amino acids. The V gene's germline CDR1 is MNHNS and CDR2 SASEGT. Trimming took off 5 bases at V and 3 bases at J, with 11 bases between the two ends. In DNA, the CDR3 is TGTGCCAGCAGTCGGCGTGGCGTCTACGAGCAGTACTTC. Translating gives CASSRRGVYEQYF.

The J gene is TRBJ2-7, the V gene TRBV29-1; TRBD2 matches 9 bases. With 4 bases clipped from V and 2 bases from J, the junction kept 9 bases outside the gene matches. Germline V lookup: CDR1 SQVTM, CDR2 ANQGSEA. The CDR3 has 15 residues. The CDR3 DNA follows: TGCAGCGTTGTCGTGCTGCGGGAGGGCCCCTACGAGCAGTACTTC. Translated, it gives CSVVVLREGPYEQYF.

The V and J genes are TRBV29-1 and TRBJ2-7; D call uncertain. The CDR3 consists of 15 residues. V lost 7 bases and J lost 2, with 21 bases in between. Germline loops: CDR1 SQVTM, CDR2 ANQGSEA. CDR3 loop: CSAVAADFLTYEQYF. The CDR3 coding sequence is TGCAGCGCAGTCGCAGCAGACTTCCTAACCTACGAGCAGTACTTC.

There are many counts of this clonotype. V gene TRBV7-8 combines with J gene TRBJ2-5; 7 positions match TRBD1. CDR3 length equals 14 residues. Germline V CDR1 and CDR2: SGHVS, FQNEAQ. Trimming removed 6 bases from V and 3 bases from J; junction bases left unmatched: 7. CDR3 in amino acids: CASSPWTGEETQYF. CDR3 sequence (DNA): TGTGCCAGCAGTCCTTGGACAGGCGAAGAGACCCAGTACTTC. Filled out from reference TRBV7-8 and TRBJ2-5, the complete variable domain reads GAGVSQSPRYKVAKRGQDVALRCDPISGHVSLFWYQQALGQGPEFLTYFQNEAQLDKSGLPSDRFFAERPEGSVSTLKIQRTQQEDSAVYLCASSPWTGEETQYFGPGTRLLVL.

The rearrangement joins TRBV4-3 to TRBJ2-1; no clear D gene. Germline CDR1 and CDR2: LGHNA and YSLEER. CDR3 length: 15 amino acids. The V and J ends lost 0 bases and 3 bases respectively, with 9 bases between them. This chain's CDR3 is CASSQDLADYNEQFF. CDR3 in DNA: TGCGCCAGCAGCCAAGATCTTGCGGACTACAATGAGCAGTTCTTC.

This clonotype has a count of ten or more. The V call is TRBV4-1, the J call TRBJ1-1; maybe TRBD1 (5 bases). CDR3 length: 16 residues. Germline V gene sequence: CDR1 MGHRA, CDR2 YSYEKL. Trimming took off 0 bases at V and 5 bases at J, with 16 bases between the two ends. CDR3 bases: TGCGCCAGCAGCCAAGATACCGGCCCCAAGGGGACTGAAGCTTTCTTT. This encodes CASSQDTGPKGTEAFF.

At least ten counts were recorded for this clonotype. This sequence joins TRBV20-1 and TRBJ2-7, with 8 nucleotides matching TRBD1. From germline, CDR1 is DFQATT and CDR2 SNEGSKA (reference sequence). The junction had 3 bases not matched to a gene; V was cut back by 1 base and J by 1 base. The CDR3 is made up of 14 amino acids. The CDR3 sequence: CSARARDRSYEQYF. DNA for the CDR3: TGCAGTGCTAGAGCCCGGGACAGGTCCTACGAGCAGTACTTC.

This clonotype was counted at least ten times. The J gene is TRBJ2-3, the V gene TRBV6-2 or TRBV6-3; 9 bases match TRBD1. There are 16 residues in the CDR3. J gave up 4 bases and V 5 bases, and 10 bases lay outside the gene matches. Germline assignment: CDR1 MNHEY and CDR2 SVGEGT. The CDR3 DNA reads TGTGCCAGCAGTCGAGGGACAGGGCTTTCAGCAGATACGCAGTATTTT. It yields the protein CASSRGTGLSADTQYF.